The rows below give T cell receptor beta chains drawn from one sample of a study of PD-1 blockade in classical Hodgkin lymphoma. Clones were read by immunoSEQ multiplex PCR, and TCRdb kept only the in-frame ones, dropping some. Of 10,000 or so clones in the sample, approximately 90% were seen once. The sample was peripheral blood mononuclear cells (PBMCs), taken before the fourth cycle of nivolumab. Every receptor here comes from a human donor with classical Hodgkin lymphoma. CDR3s include the opening cysteine and the closing phenylalanine or tryptophan. Each record gives: J gene, clone size, D gene, V gene, CDR3 DNA, CDR3 protein. A D gene is named only where the DNA matches it firmly. Only part of the rows carry a size: once, few, many, or a class if the clone is expanded.

j_call: TRBJ2-7; clone_size: NA; d_call: NA; v_call: TRBV4-2; cdr3_nt: TGTGCCAGCAGCCAATTCACAGGCCGGGCTGACGAGCAGTACTTC; cdr3_aa: CASSQFTGRADEQYF
j_call: TRBJ1-2; clone_size: NA; d_call: NA; v_call: TRBV9; cdr3_nt: TGTGCCAGCAGCTTGAGGGACGGACCTTATGGCTACACCTTC; cdr3_aa: CASSLRDGPYGYTF
j_call: TRBJ2-3; clone_size: NA; d_call: TRBD2; v_call: TRBV10-1; cdr3_nt: TGCGCCAGCAGTGATCTAGCGGGATTTGCAGATACGCAGTATTTT; cdr3_aa: CASSDLAGFADTQYF
j_call: TRBJ2-1; clone_size: NA; d_call: NA; v_call: TRBV11-2; cdr3_nt: TGTGCCAGCAGCATCTCCGGGACACTACACTACAATGAGCAGTTCTTC; cdr3_aa: CASSISGTLHYNEQFF
j_call: TRBJ2-3; clone_size: once; d_call: NA; v_call: TRBV7-8; cdr3_nt: TGTGCCAGCAGCTTAGTGGCAGCCGCCTTTGGGGATACGCAGTATTTT; cdr3_aa: CASSLVAAAFGDTQYF
j_call: TRBJ1-1; clone_size: NA; d_call: TRBD1; v_call: TRBV10-1; cdr3_nt: TGCGCCAGCAGTGCGGGACAGATGAACACTGAAGCTTTCTTT; cdr3_aa: CASSAGQMNTEAFF
j_call: TRBJ2-3; clone_size: NA; d_call: NA; v_call: TRBV9; cdr3_nt: TGTGCCAGCAGCGTAGACAGGTTACAAGATACGCAGTATTTT; cdr3_aa: CASSVDRLQDTQYF
j_call: TRBJ2-7; clone_size: NA; d_call: NA; v_call: TRBV5-1; cdr3_nt: TGCGCCAGCAGCCGGGGCAGCTCCTACGAGCAGTACTTC; cdr3_aa: CASSRGSSYEQYF
j_call: TRBJ1-1; clone_size: NA; d_call: NA; v_call: TRBV7-9; cdr3_nt: TGTGCCAGCAGCTTGTCGGAATACATGAACACTGAAGCTTTCTTT; cdr3_aa: CASSLSEYMNTEAFF
j_call: TRBJ2-3; clone_size: NA; d_call: TRBD2; v_call: TRBV7-6; cdr3_nt: TGTGCCAGCAGCTCGAGACTAGCGGGGGATACGCAGTATTTT; cdr3_aa: CASSSRLAGDTQYF
j_call: TRBJ1-1; clone_size: NA; d_call: TRBD1; v_call: TRBV7-2; cdr3_nt: TGTGCCAGCAGCTTACGGGGGATAACAGGGGGTACCGACACTGAAGCTTTCTTT; cdr3_aa: CASSLRGITGGTDTEAFF
j_call: TRBJ1-4; clone_size: NA; d_call: NA; v_call: TRBV9; cdr3_nt: TGTGCCAGCAGCGTAGCTGGAGAAAAACTGTTTTTT; cdr3_aa: CASSVAGEKLFF
j_call: TRBJ1-4; clone_size: NA; d_call: TRBD1; v_call: TRBV5-1; cdr3_nt: TGCGCCAGCAGCTTGGCCCTAGGGACAGGGATAAATGAAAAACTGTTTTTT; cdr3_aa: CASSLALGTGINEKLFF
j_call: TRBJ1-2; clone_size: once; d_call: TRBD1; v_call: TRBV18; cdr3_nt: TGTGCCAGCTCATCCGGACAGGGGGCGCAGAGAGGTGGCTACACCTTC; cdr3_aa: CASSSGQGAQRGGYTF
j_call: TRBJ2-1; clone_size: NA; d_call: TRBD1; v_call: TRBV7-8; cdr3_nt: TGTGCCAGCAGCCCCAGGCAGGGGGCCTCCTACAATGAGCAGTTCTTC; cdr3_aa: CASSPRQGASYNEQFF
j_call: TRBJ2-5; clone_size: once; d_call: NA; v_call: TRBV10-3; cdr3_nt: TGTGCCATCAGTGCCACCGAAACCCAAGAGACCCAGTACTTC; cdr3_aa: CAISATETQETQYF
j_call: TRBJ2-3; clone_size: NA; d_call: NA; v_call: TRBV18; cdr3_nt: TGTGCCAGCTCACCAGAAGATACGCAGTATTTT; cdr3_aa: CASSPEDTQYF
j_call: TRBJ2-1; clone_size: NA; d_call: TRBD2; v_call: TRBV5-1; cdr3_nt: TGCGCCAGCAGCTTGGATCGGGGGGGCCTAAAAAATGAGCAGTTCTTC; cdr3_aa: CASSLDRGGLKNEQFF
j_call: TRBJ2-7; clone_size: NA; d_call: NA; v_call: TRBV4-1; cdr3_nt: TGCGCCAGCAGCCAAGGCCGACGAAGGGGTACGGGACCCTACGAGCAGTACTTC; cdr3_aa: CASSQGRRRGTGPYEQYF
j_call: TRBJ2-2; clone_size: NA; d_call: NA; v_call: TRBV6-5; cdr3_nt: TGTGCCAGCAGTTACTGGAAAGCGTCGTACACCGGGGAGCTGTTTTTT; cdr3_aa: CASSYWKASYTGELFF
j_call: TRBJ2-5; clone_size: NA; d_call: TRBD2; v_call: TRBV7-2; cdr3_nt: TGTGCCAGCAGCGAACTAGCGGGGGTCGGGGAGACCCAGTACTTC; cdr3_aa: CASSELAGVGETQYF
j_call: TRBJ1-5; clone_size: once; d_call: NA; v_call: TRBV27; cdr3_nt: TGTGCCAGCAGTCCGGGACCCAGCTGGTTTGGCAATCAGCCCCAGCATTTT; cdr3_aa: CASSPGPSWFGNQPQHF
j_call: TRBJ2-5; clone_size: NA; d_call: NA; v_call: TRBV10-2; cdr3_nt: TGCGCCAGCAGTGGGTCGACCACGCGCTTTTTTGGGGAGACCCAGTACTTC; cdr3_aa: CASSGSTTRFFGETQYF
j_call: TRBJ1-5; clone_size: few; d_call: NA; v_call: TRBV18; cdr3_nt: TGTGCCAGCTCACCGACAGGACCTCGGAGGCCCCAGCATTTT; cdr3_aa: CASSPTGPRRPQHF
j_call: TRBJ1-5; clone_size: NA; d_call: NA; v_call: TRBV27; cdr3_nt: TGTGCCAGCAGTAACAGAGGGACCCCCGGAATTGAGCCCCAGCATTTT; cdr3_aa: CASSNRGTPGIEPQHF
j_call: TRBJ1-1; clone_size: NA; d_call: NA; v_call: TRBV2; cdr3_nt: TGTGCCAGCAGTGCGGAGGGTGAAGCTTTCTTT; cdr3_aa: CASSAEGEAFF
j_call: TRBJ1-4; clone_size: NA; d_call: NA; v_call: TRBV19; cdr3_nt: TGTGCCAGTAGACCCGTCCATGGGATTACTAATGAAAAACTGTTTTTT; cdr3_aa: CASRPVHGITNEKLFF
j_call: TRBJ2-2; clone_size: NA; d_call: TRBD2; v_call: TRBV7-6; cdr3_nt: TGTGCCAGCAGCTTAGTTCCGGGGGGAAACTCACGGGAGCTGTTTTTT; cdr3_aa: CASSLVPGGNSRELFF
j_call: TRBJ1-6; clone_size: NA; d_call: NA; v_call: TRBV5-8; cdr3_nt: TGTGCCAGCAGGAACGCCTTGGGGAATTCACCCCTCCACTTT; cdr3_aa: CASRNALGNSPLHF
j_call: TRBJ1-3; clone_size: once; d_call: NA; v_call: TRBV5-1; cdr3_nt: TGCGCCAGCAGCATGGGGTTAGATGACTTCGTCTCTGGAAACACCATATATTTT; cdr3_aa: CASSMGLDDFVSGNTIYF
j_call: TRBJ2-5; clone_size: NA; d_call: TRBD1; v_call: TRBV5-1; cdr3_nt: TGCGCCAGCAGCCCGACAGGGGGAGAGACCCAGTACTTC; cdr3_aa: CASSPTGGETQYF
j_call: TRBJ1-5; clone_size: NA; d_call: TRBD1; v_call: TRBV6-6; cdr3_nt: TGTGCCAGCAGCGGGACAGCCCGCAGTCAGCCCCAGCATTTT; cdr3_aa: CASSGTARSQPQHF
j_call: TRBJ1-2; clone_size: NA; d_call: NA; v_call: TRBV5-6; cdr3_nt: TGTGCCAGCAGCTCCCCGGGACTTTTCTATGGCTACACCTTC; cdr3_aa: CASSSPGLFYGYTF
j_call: TRBJ1-1; clone_size: NA; d_call: TRBD1; v_call: TRBV12-5; cdr3_nt: TGTGCTAGTGGTTTGGGGACAGGCCTGAACACTGAAGCTTTCTTT; cdr3_aa: CASGLGTGLNTEAFF
j_call: TRBJ2-1; clone_size: NA; d_call: NA; v_call: TRBV7-2; cdr3_nt: TGTGCCAGCAGCTTCCGCCACAGCAGCTCCTACAATGAGCAGTTCTTC; cdr3_aa: CASSFRHSSSYNEQFF
j_call: TRBJ1-1; clone_size: NA; d_call: NA; v_call: TRBV4-1; cdr3_nt: TGCGCCAGCAGCCAAGTGCGGGGGAACACTGAAGCTTTCTTT; cdr3_aa: CASSQVRGNTEAFF
j_call: TRBJ2-2; clone_size: NA; d_call: NA; v_call: TRBV9; cdr3_nt: TGTGCCAGCAGCGTAGCTCCCAACACCGGGGAGCTGTTTTTT; cdr3_aa: CASSVAPNTGELFF
j_call: TRBJ2-1; clone_size: NA; d_call: NA; v_call: TRBV29-1; cdr3_nt: TGCAGCGTTGATCCGACTTACTCCTACAATGAGCAGTTCTTC; cdr3_aa: CSVDPTYSYNEQFF
j_call: TRBJ1-2; clone_size: NA; d_call: NA; v_call: TRBV4-3; cdr3_nt: TGCGCCAGCAGCCAAGACAGCTATGGCTACACCTTC; cdr3_aa: CASSQDSYGYTF
j_call: TRBJ2-2; clone_size: NA; d_call: NA; v_call: TRBV7-3; cdr3_nt: TGTGCCAGCAGCCGGGACTACACCGGGGAGCTGTTTTTT; cdr3_aa: CASSRDYTGELFF
j_call: TRBJ1-2; clone_size: NA; d_call: TRBD1; v_call: TRBV19; cdr3_nt: TGTGCCAGTAGTATCGGACAGGGACATGGCTACACCTTC; cdr3_aa: CASSIGQGHGYTF
j_call: TRBJ2-7; clone_size: NA; d_call: NA; v_call: TRBV4-3; cdr3_nt: TGCGCCAGCAGTACAGGGATCGCAAACGAGCAGTACTTC; cdr3_aa: CASSTGIANEQYF
j_call: TRBJ2-6; clone_size: NA; d_call: TRBD1; v_call: TRBV5-6; cdr3_nt: TGTGCCAGCAGCTCCTATCGGGACAGGGCGTCTGGGGCCAACGTCCTGACTTTC; cdr3_aa: CASSSYRDRASGANVLTF
j_call: TRBJ2-3; clone_size: NA; d_call: NA; v_call: TRBV14; cdr3_nt: TGTGCCAGCAGCCTGCGGATTTCGTCGTATACGCAGTATTTT; cdr3_aa: CASSLRISSYTQYF
j_call: TRBJ1-1; clone_size: NA; d_call: NA; v_call: TRBV10-2; cdr3_nt: TGCGCCAGCAAGTGGGGGGCGTGGACTGAAGCTTTCTTT; cdr3_aa: CASKWGAWTEAFF
j_call: TRBJ1-2; clone_size: NA; d_call: TRBD1; v_call: TRBV7-9; cdr3_nt: TGTGCCAGCAGCTTAGGAGGGGGCGGCGGCTACACCTTC; cdr3_aa: CASSLGGGGGYTF
j_call: TRBJ2-7; clone_size: NA; d_call: NA; v_call: TRBV2; cdr3_nt: TGTGCCAGCAGTGAAACCTACGAGCAGTACTTC; cdr3_aa: CASSETYEQYF
j_call: TRBJ1-1; clone_size: NA; d_call: NA; v_call: TRBV27; cdr3_nt: TGTGCCAGCAGTTTAAATAGGGACACTGAAGCTTTCTTT; cdr3_aa: CASSLNRDTEAFF
j_call: TRBJ2-5; clone_size: NA; d_call: TRBD1; v_call: TRBV7-2; cdr3_nt: TGTGCCAGCAGCTTAGCCAGGGGGCATGGAGAGACCCAGTACTTC; cdr3_aa: CASSLARGHGETQYF
j_call: TRBJ1-2; clone_size: NA; d_call: NA; v_call: TRBV4-1; cdr3_nt: TGCGCCAGCAGTCTACAGGGATTGGGCTACACCTTC; cdr3_aa: CASSLQGLGYTF
j_call: TRBJ2-7; clone_size: NA; d_call: TRBD1; v_call: TRBV4-2; cdr3_nt: TGTGCCAGCAGCCAAGAGGGGACAGGATGGTACGAGCAGTACTTC; cdr3_aa: CASSQEGTGWYEQYF
j_call: TRBJ2-3; clone_size: NA; d_call: NA; v_call: TRBV2; cdr3_nt: TGTGCCAGCAGTGGGCCGGGGACCTTACTCGATACGCAGTATTTT; cdr3_aa: CASSGPGTLLDTQYF
j_call: TRBJ2-1; clone_size: NA; d_call: NA; v_call: TRBV5-1; cdr3_nt: TGCGCCAGCAGCCCGGTCGGCTACAATGAGCAGTTCTTC; cdr3_aa: CASSPVGYNEQFF
j_call: TRBJ2-5; clone_size: NA; d_call: TRBD1; v_call: TRBV9; cdr3_nt: TGTGCCAGCAGCGCCGACAGGGATCGCGAGACCCAGTACTTC; cdr3_aa: CASSADRDRETQYF
j_call: TRBJ1-2; clone_size: NA; d_call: NA; v_call: TRBV29-1; cdr3_nt: TGCAGCGTTGAAGATCAAATTTCAGGGGCCGGTGGCTACACCTTC; cdr3_aa: CSVEDQISGAGGYTF
j_call: TRBJ2-3; clone_size: few; d_call: NA; v_call: TRBV9; cdr3_nt: TGTGCCAGCAGCCCTAGGGATAGCACAGATACGCAGTATTTT; cdr3_aa: CASSPRDSTDTQYF
j_call: TRBJ2-5; clone_size: NA; d_call: NA; v_call: TRBV5-5; cdr3_nt: TGTGCCAGCAGCAACCGGGTGGGAGGACAAGAGACCCAGTACTTC; cdr3_aa: CASSNRVGGQETQYF